This T cell receptor (beta chain) comes out of a study of blood T cell repertoires in COVID-19. Overall study context: Sites across the United States, Italy and Spain contributed samples from acute and convalescent COVID-19.

Original data processing: Using reference gene primer amplification, nucleated cell counts were estimated. Repertoires were generated with immunoSEQ multiplex PCR, while TCRdb's copy carries only in-frame clones and drops some. The V and J calls and clone size come from that table; D and trimming were worked out from the DNA. The sample comprises 40,000 to 55,000 clones, 85% to 95% of which are singletons, and roughly 10% rests with the top ten. The CDR3 is made up of 12 amino acids. V was cut by 0 bases and J by 5 bases, with 5 bases left in between. The germline CDR1 and CDR2 sequences are SGHNT and YYREEE (reference sequence).

This sequence was found in a woman aged 80 or over with acute or convalescent COVID-19. The sequenced material came from peripheral blood. The chain combines TRBV5-4 with TRBJ1-2; D is unresolved. The CDR3 spells CASSLGGYGYTF. The DNA of the CDR3 is TGTGCCAGCAGCTTGGGCGGGTATGGCTACACCTTC.